The entry below describes one T cell receptor beta chain. As yet, its antigen is unknown. After removal of 5 bases from V and 6 bases from J, the junction contained 8 bases not matched to a gene. Germline V lookup: CDR1 LNHDA, CDR2 SQIVND (reference sequence). The CDR3 extends over 14 amino acids. These data are taken from a study of response to subunit inactivated influenza vaccine. General study results and limits: A suggestion made by the authors is that each seasonal influenza vaccination recruits few new T cells.

TCRdb analysed the RT-PCR reads with MiXCR anew, one entry per CDR3 protein. The data contain about 530,000 distinct CDR3 sequences, around 11% of them singletons. The starting material was PBMCs from blood, obtained on the day of vaccination. This chain connects TRBV19 to TRBJ2-3, with 7 bases that match TRBD1. The clonotype comes from a man aged 50 or older who received an inactivated influenza vaccine. CDR3 DNA: TGTGCCAGTAGTGTCGACAGGGTTCGGGATACGCAGTATTTT. Translating gives CASSVDRVRDTQYF.